The 8 T cell receptor beta chains given below trace back to one sample, sequenced in a study of cytomegalovirus exposure and HLA in healthy donors. The PCR had 60 Vbeta and 13 Jbeta primers. The method was immunoSEQ multiplex PCR; TCRdb's version includes in-frame clones alone and lacks a portion of them. The sample holds fewer than 95,000 clones; more than 75% are singletons and the top ten take around 2%. The sample taken for sequencing was PBMCs. The receptors here all came from a man aged 18 to 29 in good health and CMV-seronegative.

V and J are TRBV4-2 and TRBJ2-3, with a possible D match to TRBD2 (5 bases). This CDR3 region has 13 residues. Germline lookup yields CDR1 LGHNA and CDR2 YNFKEQ. The germline V and J ends were trimmed by 1 base and 5 bases, with 7 bases remaining between them. In nucleotides, the CDR3 is TGTGCCAGCAGCCAAGTCGGGGAAGATACGCAGTATTTT. Encoded protein: CASSQVGEDTQYF.

The chain has TRBV6-5 and TRBJ2-7; 10 nucleotides align to TRBD1. Per the germline V gene, CDR1 is MNHEY and CDR2 is SVGAGI. V dropped 6 bases and J dropped 3; count of bases not matched to a gene: 8. CDR3 length: 15 residues. CDR3 bases: TGTGCCAGCAGGCCTTCCGGGACAGGGGTCTACGAGCAGTACTTC. As protein: CASRPSGTGVYEQYF.

The V gene is TRBV6-1, the J gene TRBJ2-7; 8 positions match TRBD1. Trimming took 5 bases from V and 0 from J; bases not matched to a gene: 6. The CDR3 sequence is 15 residues long. Germline V gene lookup returns CDR1 MNHNS and CDR2 SASEGT. The CDR3 region has the DNA TGTGCCAGCAGTTGGACAGGGCTCCCCTCCTACGAGCAGTACTTC. As protein: CASSWTGLPSYEQYF.

The chain is built from TRBV4-2 and TRBJ2-1; 13 bases fit TRBD2. CDR3 size: 16 residues. V lost 0 bases, J lost 9 bases, and 5 bases stayed unmatched. Germline V gene sequence: CDR1 LGHNA, CDR2 YNFKEQ. Written as DNA, the CDR3 is TGTGCCAGCAGCCAAGAAACTAGCGGGGGGGCAGGTGAGCAGTTCTTC. It codes for CASSQETSGGAGEQFF.

The rearrangement joins TRBV29-1 to TRBJ1-1; tentatively, D is TRBD1 (5 bases). CDR3 length: 12 amino acids. Germline assignment: CDR1 SQVTM and CDR2 ANQGSEA. The V end was cut by 7 bases, the J end by 6 bases, with 15 bases between. The CDR3 DNA is TGCAGCGAAGGGACGGGGGTCGCTGAAGCTTTCTTT. Translating gives CSEGTGVAEAFF.

This clone was seen once. This rearrangement joins TRBV6-1 to TRBJ2-5, with 8 bases identical to TRBD1. Germline CDR1 reads MNHNS; CDR2 reads SASEGT. The V gene end was trimmed by 4 bases and the J gene end by 4 bases; junction bases not matched to a gene: 8. The CDR3 is made up of 15 amino acids. Here the CDR3 DNA reads TGTGCCAGCAGTGTATACAGGGGGTCGGGAGAGACCCAGTACTTC. Residues: CASSVYRGSGETQYF.

This clone has more than one count but fewer than ten. The gene calls are TRBV6-5 and TRBJ2-7; a weak D match, TRBD1 (6 bases). The V end was cut by 6 bases, the J end by 0 bases, with 12 bases between. From germline, CDR1 is MNHEY and CDR2 SVGAGI. CDR3 length equals 14 residues. CDR3 in DNA: TGTGCCAGCAGGGTAGACAGGAGCTCCTACGAGCAGTACTTC. Its protein product is CASRVDRSSYEQYF.

CDR3: CAIRGAGAYQETQYF. The CDR3 DNA is TGTGCCATCAGGGGAGCGGGGGCGTACCAAGAGACCCAGTACTTC. V usage is TRBV10-3 and J usage is TRBJ2-5, with 8 bases aligning to TRBD2. The CDR3 has 15 residues. The V gene's germline CDR1 is ENHRY and CDR2 SYGVKD. The V segment lost 6 bases and the J segment 0 bases; nucleotides outside the gene matches: 6.